This TCR beta chain was identified in a study of T cells in Graves' hyperthyroidism and ophthalmopathy. On the study more broadly: It was at initial diagnosis, before any treatment, that peripheral blood was collected. Study-level findings and limits: Ophthalmopathy, as predicted by the model, came a median roughly 6.3 months after the prediction. Peripheral blood also featured most of the thyroid clonotypes expanded above 0.001.

The CDR3 contains 15 residues. The ends were cut back, 2 bases at V and 1 base at J, with 12 bases in the middle. Germline CDR1 DFQATT, CDR2 SNEGSKA (reference sequence). Lactation, pregnancy, other autoimmune disease or uncontrolled infection led to exclusion of patients. This clonotype was seen ten or more times. No antigen is known for it. TCR beta CDR3 regions were amplified from RNA transcripts. TCR CDR3 regions were first amplified by RT-PCR with HTBI primers. TCRdb used MiXCR to reprocess the multiplex PCR reads, holding one entry per CDR3 protein. The sample lists a few hundred thousand distinct CDR3 sequences, roughly 12% occurring once.

V is TRBV20-1 and J is TRBJ1-5; maybe TRBD1 (6 bases). This TCR was sampled from a man in his thirties or forties with Graves' hyperthyroidism that later progressed to Graves' ophthalmopathy. The sequenced sample was blood. The chain's CDR3 is CSARLRTASNQPQHF. CDR3 coding DNA: TGCAGTGCTAGACTCCGGACAGCAAGCAATCAGCCCCAGCATTTT.